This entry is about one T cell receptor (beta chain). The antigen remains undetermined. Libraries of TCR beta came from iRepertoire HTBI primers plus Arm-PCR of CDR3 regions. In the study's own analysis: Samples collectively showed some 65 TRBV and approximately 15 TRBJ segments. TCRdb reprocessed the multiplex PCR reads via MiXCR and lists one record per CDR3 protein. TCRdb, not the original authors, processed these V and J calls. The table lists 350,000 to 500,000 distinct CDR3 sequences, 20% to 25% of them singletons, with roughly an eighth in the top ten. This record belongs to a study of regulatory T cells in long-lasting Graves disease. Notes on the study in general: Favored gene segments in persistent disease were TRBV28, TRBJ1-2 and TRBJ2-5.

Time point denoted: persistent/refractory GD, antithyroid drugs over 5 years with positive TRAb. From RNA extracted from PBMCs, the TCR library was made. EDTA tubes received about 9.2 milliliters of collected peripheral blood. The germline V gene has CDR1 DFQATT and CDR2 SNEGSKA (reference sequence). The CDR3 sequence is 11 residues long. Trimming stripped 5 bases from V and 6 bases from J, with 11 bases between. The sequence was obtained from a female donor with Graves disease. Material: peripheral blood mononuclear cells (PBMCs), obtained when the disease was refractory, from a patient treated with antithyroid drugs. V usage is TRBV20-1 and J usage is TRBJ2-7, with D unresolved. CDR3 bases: TGCAGTGCTGCCCTCTGGAGCGAGCAGTACTTC. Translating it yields CSAALWSEQYF.